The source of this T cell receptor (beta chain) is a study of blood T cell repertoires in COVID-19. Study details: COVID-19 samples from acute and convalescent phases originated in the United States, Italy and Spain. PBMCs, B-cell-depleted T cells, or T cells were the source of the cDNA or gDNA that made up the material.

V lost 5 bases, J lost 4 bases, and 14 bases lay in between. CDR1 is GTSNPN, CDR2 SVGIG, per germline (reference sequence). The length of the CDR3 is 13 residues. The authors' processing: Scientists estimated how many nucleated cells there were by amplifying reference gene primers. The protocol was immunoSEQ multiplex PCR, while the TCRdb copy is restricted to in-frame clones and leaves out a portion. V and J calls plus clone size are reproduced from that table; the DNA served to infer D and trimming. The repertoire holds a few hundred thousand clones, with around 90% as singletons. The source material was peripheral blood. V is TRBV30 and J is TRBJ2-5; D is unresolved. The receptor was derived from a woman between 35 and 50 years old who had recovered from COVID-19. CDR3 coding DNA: TGTGCCTGGGGACGGCAGACGGGAGAGACCCAGTACTTC. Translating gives CAWGRQTGETQYF. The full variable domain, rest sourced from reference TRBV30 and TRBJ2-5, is SQTIHQWPATLVQPVGSPLSLECTVEGTSNPNLYWYRQAAGRGLQLLFYSVGIGQISSEVPQNLSASRPQDRQFILSSKKLLLSDSGFYLCAWGRQTGETQYFGPGTRLLVL.